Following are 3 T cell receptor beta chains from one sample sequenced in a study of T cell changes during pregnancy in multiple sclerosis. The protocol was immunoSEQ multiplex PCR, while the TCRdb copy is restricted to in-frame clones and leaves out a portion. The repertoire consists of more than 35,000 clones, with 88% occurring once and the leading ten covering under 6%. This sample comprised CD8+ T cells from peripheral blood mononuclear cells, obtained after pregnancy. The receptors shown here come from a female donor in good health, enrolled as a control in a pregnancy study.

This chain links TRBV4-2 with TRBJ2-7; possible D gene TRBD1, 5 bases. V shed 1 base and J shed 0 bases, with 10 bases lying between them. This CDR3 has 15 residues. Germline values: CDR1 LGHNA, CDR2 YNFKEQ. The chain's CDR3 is CASSQATGFSYEQYF. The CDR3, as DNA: TGTGCCAGCAGCCAAGCTACAGGTTTCTCCTACGAGCAGTACTTC.

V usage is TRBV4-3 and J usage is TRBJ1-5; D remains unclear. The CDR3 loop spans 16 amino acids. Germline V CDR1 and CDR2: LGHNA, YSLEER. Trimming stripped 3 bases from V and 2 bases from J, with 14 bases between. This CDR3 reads CASSHIRGLRNQPQHF. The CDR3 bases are TGCGCCAGCAGCCACATTCGAGGGCTTCGCAATCAGCCCCAGCATTTT.

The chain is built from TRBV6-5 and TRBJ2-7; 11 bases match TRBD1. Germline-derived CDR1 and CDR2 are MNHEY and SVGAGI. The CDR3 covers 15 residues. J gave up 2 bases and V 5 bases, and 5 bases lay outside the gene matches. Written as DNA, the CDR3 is TGTGCCAGCAGTACGCCGGGACAGGGGGCCTACGAGCAGTACTTC. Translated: CASSTPGQGAYEQYF.